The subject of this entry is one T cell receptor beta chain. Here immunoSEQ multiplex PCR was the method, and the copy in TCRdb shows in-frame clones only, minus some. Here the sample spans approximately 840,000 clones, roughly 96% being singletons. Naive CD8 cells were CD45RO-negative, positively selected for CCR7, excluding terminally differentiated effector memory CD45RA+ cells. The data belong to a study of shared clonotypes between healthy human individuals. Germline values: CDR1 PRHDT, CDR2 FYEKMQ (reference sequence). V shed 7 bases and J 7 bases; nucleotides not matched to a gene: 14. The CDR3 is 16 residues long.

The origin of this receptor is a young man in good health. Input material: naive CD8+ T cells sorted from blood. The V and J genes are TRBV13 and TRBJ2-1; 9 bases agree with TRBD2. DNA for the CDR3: TGTGCCAGCACCAAAAGACTAGCGGAGCTAACGAATGAGCAGTTCTTC. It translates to CASTKRLAELTNEQFF.